This is a list of T cell receptor beta chains from one sample in a study of blood T cell repertoires in COVID-19. Clones were sequenced by immunoSEQ multiplex PCR, and TCRdb holds only the in-frame ones, with some missing. This table holds 65,000 or so clones, roughly four fifths found once. The sample comprised peripheral blood. These receptors came from an elderly man with acute or convalescent COVID-19. Both conserved end residues are trimmed from each CDR3. The D gene is left open where the match is weak.

>TRBV16|-
ASSRGRNSNQPQH
>TRBV4-1|-
ASSQGVGHRINYGYT
>TRBV6-5|-
ASSNRDTNYGYT
>TRBV2|TRBD1
ASRGQGTFGEAF
>TRBV6-5|-
ASSYEGYDTEAF
>TRBV29-1|-
SVALNSRNEKLF
>TRBV5-5|TRBD1
ASSDSSGTATDTQY
>TRBV15|-
ATSRDPATGHRYEQY
>TRBV24-1|TRBD2
ATSDGLAGNYNEQF
>TRBV3-1/TRBV3-2|-
ASSQGQVAPLH
>TRBV19|TRBD1
ASSRGQGAAEAF
>TRBV2|-
ASTMGSLNYEQY
>TRBV5-6|-
ASKTRGSEKLF
>TRBV6-1|TRBD2
ASSDRIAGQETQY
>TRBV7-9|TRBD1
ASSPGGHTYGYT
>TRBV5-1|TRBD1
ASSLVQGEVSGYT
>TRBV2|TRBD1
ASSEGGTGGDEQY
>TRBV10-1|TRBD2
ASSETGTSGADEQF
>TRBV2|TRBD2
ATGTRGTDTQY
>TRBV6-2/TRBV6-3|-
ASSSTGYSNQPQH
>TRBV5-1|TRBD1
ASWQGGNTEAF
>TRBV23-1|TRBD2
ASSRGRGGAYEQY
>TRBV4-1|TRBD1
ASSPRQGTLMNTEAF
>TRBV4-1|TRBD1
ASSQTRQGANYGYT
>TRBV4-1|-
ASSQGATGLGNTIY
>TRBV30|TRBD1
AWAGTANSPLH
>TRBV11-3|-
ASSLGQGTGELF
>TRBV7-9|-
ASSLGSGETQY
>TRBV6-4|-
ASSVATGSAYEQY
>TRBV11-2|-
ASSLVWLNEQF
>TRBV29-1|TRBD1
SVATGGSYGYT
>TRBV4-1|-
ASSQDASGETQY
>TRBV2|-
ASSGALGGANEKLF
>TRBV5-8|TRBD1
ASSVAGTGFEQY
>TRBV11-3|TRBD1
ASTGTGVTDTQY
>TRBV6-6|TRBD1
ASSYLGQGGNQPQH
>TRBV15|TRBD1
ATSRFRGAGTEAF
>TRBV5-5|-
ASSLGYQRGVAGQQPQH
>TRBV11-2|-
ASSLLHSTSYGYT
>TRBV12-3/TRBV12-4|-
ASSLLARDTQY
>TRBV7-3|-
ASSQQVNTEAF
>TRBV18|TRBD1
ASSPRQGATDTQY
>TRBV7-8|-
ASSPSGGISNQPQH
>TRBV30|-
ALRDTSSYEQY
>TRBV10-1|-
ASKVKRGNTIY
>TRBV19|-
ASTSRGSLNQPQH
>TRBV6-5|TRBD1
ASRETTGGRGYT
>TRBV5-5|TRBD1
ASSLGRGRMMNTEAF
>TRBV18|TRBD1
ASSPATGVNTEAF
>TRBV6-1|-
ASSEGQTTNEKLF
>TRBV12-5|-
ASGLGGTASYEQY
>TRBV5-1|TRBD2
ASSYPSGVGTDTQY
>TRBV9|-
ASSVAPDQPQH